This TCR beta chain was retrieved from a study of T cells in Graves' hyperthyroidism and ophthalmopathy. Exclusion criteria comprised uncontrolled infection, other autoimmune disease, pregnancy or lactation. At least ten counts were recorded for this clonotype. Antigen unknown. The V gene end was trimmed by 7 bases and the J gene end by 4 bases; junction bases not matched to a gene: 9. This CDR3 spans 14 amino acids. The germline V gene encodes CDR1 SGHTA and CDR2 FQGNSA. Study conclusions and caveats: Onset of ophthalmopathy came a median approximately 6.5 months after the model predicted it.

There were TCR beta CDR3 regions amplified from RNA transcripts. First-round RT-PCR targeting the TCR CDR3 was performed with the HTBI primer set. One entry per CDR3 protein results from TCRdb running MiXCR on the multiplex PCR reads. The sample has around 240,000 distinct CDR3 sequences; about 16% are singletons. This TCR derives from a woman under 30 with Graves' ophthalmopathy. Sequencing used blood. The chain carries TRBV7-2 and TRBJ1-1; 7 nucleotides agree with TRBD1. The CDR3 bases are TGTGCCAGCACACCCAGGGAGGGGGCCACTGAAGCTTTCTTT. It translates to CASTPREGATEAFF.